Sequencing of this TCR beta chain was carried out in a study of blood T cell repertoires in COVID-19. Only one count was recorded for this clone. Germline V lookup: CDR1 SGHVS, CDR2 FNYEAQ. V was cut by 5 bases and J by 8 bases, with 15 bases left in between. The CDR3 is made up of 13 amino acids. Residents of about two dozen US areas, aged roughly 18 to 95 years, made up the participants. Cohort allocation depended upon clinical history that participants reported. The method was immunoSEQ multiplex PCR; TCRdb's version includes in-frame clones alone and lacks a portion of them. Among a few hundred thousand clones listed, 80% to 90% were seen once.

The receptor's source is a woman in her forties with acute COVID-19. V usage is TRBV7-6 and J usage is TRBJ1-2, with D perhaps matching TRBD1 (6 bases). The sample taken for sequencing was PBMCs or T cells enriched from blood (not recorded which). The CDR3 loop reads CASSPSQGWGYTF. CDR3 coding DNA: TGTGCCAGCAGCCCGTCACAGGGATGGGGCTACACCTTC.